The T cell receptor (beta chain) described here comes from a study of OX40 agonist ivuxolimab in advanced cancers. Germline CDR1 is SGHDN and CDR2 is FVKESK. The CDR3 has 15 residues. Trimming removed 4 bases from V and 1 base from J, with 13 bases in between. Prior autoimmune disease or systemic immunosuppression barred patients. The table came from immunoSEQ multiplex PCR; TCRdb's copy has only in-frame clones and leaves some out. The table shows 70,000 or so clones, with approximately 80% occurring only once. The sequence was collected from an adult with an advanced solid tumor such as melanoma, head and neck, liver or kidney cancer. This rearrangement joins TRBV14 to TRBJ1-1; maybe TRBD1 (5 bases). This sample comprised CD4+ or CD8+ T cells sorted from blood, obtained in a trial of the OX40 agonist ivuxolimab. The DNA of the CDR3 is TGTGCCAGCAGCCTCCACAGGTTGAGGAACACTGAAGCTTTCTTT. It codes for CASSLHRLRNTEAFF.